Below, 26 T cell receptor beta chains from the same sample are listed, as sequenced in a study of regulatory T cells in long-lasting Graves disease. Building the TCR beta libraries relied on iRepertoire HTBI primers, and CDR3 regions underwent Arm-PCR. TCRdb processed the multiplex PCR reads anew with MiXCR; each CDR3 protein has one entry. This sample yields around 400,000 distinct CDR3 sequences, of which less than 20% are seen a single time; 20% to 25% belongs to the top ten. The sample's time point: newly diagnosed GD, antithyroid drugs for less than 3 months. There was RNA extracted from PBMCs, and the TCR library was made from it. Sequencing used peripheral blood mononuclear cells (PBMCs), obtained at new diagnosis, from a patient treated with antithyroid drugs. The receptors here all came from a female donor with Graves disease.

This clonotype was detected only a few times. V gene TRBV27 combines with J gene TRBJ1-6; D may be TRBD1 (5 bases). Germline CDR1 is MNHEY and CDR2 is SMNVEV (reference sequence). The ends were cut back, 2 bases at V and 6 bases at J, with 11 bases in the middle. The CDR3 loop spans 15 amino acids. The CDR3 reads CASSLLQGSNSPLHF. The CDR3 DNA reads as TGTGCCAGCAGTTTACTCCAGGGTTCTAATTCACCCCTCCACTTT.

V is TRBV5-5 and J is TRBJ2-7, with 8 bases lining up with TRBD1. V shed 6 bases and J 2 bases; nucleotides not matched to a gene: 16. The length of the CDR3 is 17 residues. Germline CDR1 SGHKS, CDR2 YYEKEE (reference sequence). In DNA, the CDR3 is TGTGCCAGCAAGTCCGCAGGCGACGGGGACAGGCCCTACGAGCAGTACTTC. It specifies CASKSAGDGDRPYEQYF.

This clonotype was seen at least ten times. The genes are TRBV28 and TRBJ2-3; 15 bases are shared with TRBD2. The ends lost 3 bases at V and 6 bases at J; junction bases unmatched: 4. CDR3 length equals 16 residues. Germline assignment: CDR1 MDHEN and CDR2 SYDVKM. The CDR3 loop reads CASSFRTSGRGDTQYF. DNA for the CDR3: TGTGCCAGCAGTTTTCGGACTAGCGGGAGGGGTGATACGCAGTATTTT. Together with reference TRBV28 and TRBJ2-3, the CDR3 gives the full variable domain: DVKVTQSSRYLVKRTGEKVFLECVQDMDHENMFWYRQDPGLGLRLIYFSYDVKMKEKGDIPEGYSVSREKKERFSLILESASTNQTSMYLCASSFRTSGRGDTQYFGPGTRLTVL.

This clonotype has ten or more counts. This chain joins TRBV12-3 or TRBV12-4 and TRBJ2-1; D gene ambiguous. The CDR3 is 14 amino acids. Trimming shortened V by 3 bases and J by 5 bases, and 11 bases separated the two germline ends. The CDR3 here is CASSFSNANNEQFF. CDR3 in DNA: TGTGCCAGCAGTTTTTCAAACGCCAACAATGAGCAGTTCTTC.

This clonotype was recorded at least ten times. The chain employs TRBV10-3 and TRBJ1-5; possible D gene TRBD1, 6 bases. Germline CDR1 and CDR2: ENHRY and SYGVKD. V was cut by 4 bases and J by 2 bases, with 9 bases left in between. The CDR3 extends over 14 amino acids. The CDR3 DNA follows: TGTGCCATCAGTGTGGGGGGGCGCAATCAGCCCCAGCATTTT. Protein sequence: CAISVGGRNQPQHF.

Details on this clonotype: A much larger clone lies a single base off, so this may be a read error. The rearrangement uses TRBV27 and TRBJ2-3; 10 nucleotides align to TRBD2. The CDR3 is 16 residues long. Per germline, CDR1 MNHEY and CDR2 SMNVEV (reference sequence). V dropped 5 bases and J dropped 0; count of bases not matched to a gene: 5. The CDR3 DNA sequence: TGTGCCAGCAGTCCTCTTAGCGGGGGGAGCACAGATACGCAGTATTTT. It is translated as CASSPLSGGSTDTQYF.

The V call is TRBV12-3 or TRBV12-4, the J call TRBJ2-1; D is uncertain. The CDR3 is 12 amino acids. Trimming pared 10 bases from V and 4 bases from J, leaving 11 bases between. The CDR3 here is CATESNYNEQFF. In nucleotides, the CDR3 is TGTGCCACCGAAAGTAATTACAATGAGCAGTTCTTC.

This clonotype was recorded once. With a much larger clone just one base away, this may be a read error. It is likely a read error, because the conserved phenylalanine at the end of the CDR3 is missing. The J gene is TRBJ1-1, the V gene TRBV12-3 or TRBV12-4; D unresolved. V lost 6 bases to trimming and J lost 3 bases, with 14 bases between them. The CDR3 is 14 amino acids. CDR3 sequence: CASSPQALYTEAFS. CDR3 nucleotides: TGTGCCAGCAGCCCTCAGGCTCTATACACTGAAGCTTTCTCT.

This chain uses TRBV6-1 with TRBJ1-2, with a possible D match to TRBD1 (5 bases). This CDR3 is 12 amino acids long. V was pared by 5 bases and J by 8 bases, with 12 bases between. Looked up from germline, CDR1 is MNHNS and CDR2 is SASEGT. The CDR3 nucleotides are TGTGCCAGCAGTAATGACAGTAAAGGCTACACCTTC. Translated, it gives CASSNDSKGYTF.

This clonotype was seen ten or more times. The chain combines TRBV5-1 with TRBJ2-1, with 12 nucleotides matching TRBD2. The CDR3 extends over 17 amino acids. Trimming removed 3 bases from V and 2 bases from J; junction bases left unmatched: 6. The V gene's germline CDR1 is SGHRS and CDR2 YFSETQ. CDR3 in DNA: TGCGCCAGCAGCTCCTTACTAGCGGGGGGTCCCTACAATGAGCAGTTCTTC. Its protein is CASSSLLAGGPYNEQFF.

This clonotype occurred many times. V usage is TRBV6-1 and J usage is TRBJ1-5; D unclear. V lost 6 bases and J 1 base, leaving 13 bases between the germline ends. CDR1 and CDR2 from the germline V gene are MNHNS and SASEGT. CDR3 length: 15 amino acids. DNA of the CDR3: TGTGCCAGCAGCCCCGGAGGGAGCAGCAATCAGCCCCAGCATTTT. Translated, it gives CASSPGGSSNQPQHF.

Ten or more counts support this clonotype. V gene TRBV28 combines with J gene TRBJ2-1, with no clear D. CDR3 size: 16 residues. Germline values: CDR1 MDHEN, CDR2 SYDVKM. Trimming shortened V by 6 bases and J by 1 base, and 16 bases separated the two germline ends. The CDR3 spells CASSHGRAVSYNEQFF. The DNA for the CDR3 is TGTGCCAGCAGCCACGGTAGGGCGGTTTCCTACAATGAGCAGTTCTTC.

There are many counts of this clonotype. The genes are TRBV19 and TRBJ1-1, with D tentatively TRBD1 (5 bases). The germline V gene has CDR1 LNHDA and CDR2 SQIVND (reference sequence). This CDR3 spans 14 amino acids. V was cut by 3 bases and J by 5 bases, with 13 bases left in between. Written as DNA, the CDR3 is TGTGCCAGTAGTATGAGTGTGGGGGGGACTGAAGCTTTCTTT. It specifies CASSMSVGGTEAFF.

Many counts were recorded for this clonotype. V gene TRBV6-1 combines with J gene TRBJ2-3; a weak D match, TRBD2 (5 bases). The CDR3 has 15 amino acids. Looked up from germline, CDR1 is MNHNS and CDR2 is SASEGT. Trimming cost V 4 bases and J 3 bases, with 14 bases left between them. CDR3 coding DNA: TGTGCCAGCAGTGGGGCGGGCCTATCGACAGATACGCAGTATTTT. Encoded protein: CASSGAGLSTDTQYF.

This clonotype was seen many times. The chain joins TRBV3-1 to TRBJ2-7; D is undetermined. V was pared by 6 bases and J by 4 bases, with 10 bases between. Per germline, CDR1 LGHDT and CDR2 YNNKEL (reference sequence). The CDR3 runs 12 residues. CDR3 nucleotide sequence: TGTGCCAGCAGTTCCCCTAGTTACGAGCAGTACTTC. It translates to CASSSPSYEQYF.

This clonotype was detected many times. The rearrangement links TRBV12-5 to TRBJ1-4; D is unclear. The V gene lost 0 bases and the J gene lost 8 bases, with 13 bases spanning the gap. Germline lookup yields CDR1 LGHNT and CDR2 FRNRAP. This CDR3 region has 15 residues. The CDR3 region is CASGLVGRSLEKLFF. CDR3 sequence (DNA): TGTGCTAGTGGTTTGGTAGGGCGTAGCCTGGAAAAACTGTTTTTT.

This chain connects TRBV4-1 to TRBJ1-4; no definite D call. The V and J ends lost 5 bases and 3 bases respectively, with 10 bases between them. The CDR3 contains 14 residues. Germline lookup yields CDR1 MGHRA and CDR2 YSYEKL. The CDR3 region is CASSVTGSNEKLFF. For the CDR3, the DNA is TGCGCCAGCAGCGTAACCGGGTCTAATGAAAAACTGTTTTTT.

The chain employs TRBV6-2 or TRBV6-3 and TRBJ2-5; no reliable D call. The germline CDR1 and CDR2 sequences are MNHEY and SVGEGT. The CDR3 totals 15 residues. The germline V and J ends were trimmed by 0 bases and 1 base, with 9 bases remaining between them. The CDR3 sequence is CASSYSLDGQETQYF. The CDR3 bases are TGTGCCAGCAGTTACTCCTTGGACGGCCAAGAGACCCAGTACTTC.

This clonotype was detected many times. CDR3 protein: CSVWVRGRNTEAFF. DNA for the CDR3: TGCAGCGTTTGGGTTCGGGGGAGAAACACTGAAGCTTTCTTT. This chain uses TRBV29-1 with TRBJ1-1; tentatively, D is TRBD1 (5 bases). Trimming left V 5 bases short and J 2 bases short, with 15 bases between. This CDR3 comprises 14 residues. The germline CDR1 and CDR2 sequences are SQVTM and ANQGSEA.

This clonotype was recorded at least ten times. The chain carries TRBV30 and TRBJ2-1; 11 bases fit TRBD2. Trimming at V came to 0 bases and at J to 2 bases, leaving 3 bases not matched to a gene. Germline values: CDR1 GTSNPN, CDR2 SVGIG (reference sequence). CDR3 length equals 16 residues. The CDR3 is CAWSVLAGGPYNEQFF. CDR3 coding DNA: TGTGCCTGGAGTGTTCTAGCGGGAGGACCCTACAATGAGCAGTTCTTC.

This clonotype was found many times. CDR3 amino acids: CASSMSLGTDTQYF. In nucleotides, the CDR3 is TGTGCCAGCAGTATGAGTCTGGGGACAGATACGCAGTATTTT. The chain couples TRBV6-2 or TRBV6-3 to TRBJ2-3; D is undetermined. CDR3 size: 14 residues. V lost 5 bases to trimming and J lost 3 bases, with 12 bases between them. Looked up from germline, CDR1 is MNHEY and CDR2 is SVGEGT.

This clonotype showed up many times. This sequence joins TRBV5-1 and TRBJ1-1; D is perhaps TRBD1 (5 bases). Trimming stripped 1 base from V and 8 bases from J, with 9 bases between. Looked up from germline, CDR1 is SGHRS and CDR2 is YFSETQ. The CDR3 runs to 12 residues. CDR3 sequence reads: CASSLSGPEAFF. DNA of the CDR3: TGCGCCAGCAGCTTGTCAGGGCCCGAAGCTTTCTTT. The whole variable domain, filled in from reference TRBV5-1 and TRBJ1-1, reads KAGVTQTPRYLIKTRGQQVTLSCSPISGHRSVSWYQQTPGQGLQFLFEYFSETQRNKGNFPGRFSGRQFSNSRSEMNVSTLELGDSALYLCASSLSGPEAFFGQGTRLTVV.

This clonotype was found many times. The genes are TRBV12-3 or TRBV12-4 and TRBJ2-1, with 10 nucleotides matching TRBD2. This CDR3 contains 18 residues. Trimming took 0 bases from V and 4 from J; bases not matched to a gene: 9. This CDR3 reads CASSLARRLAGAYNEQFF. CDR3 coding DNA: TGTGCCAGCAGTTTAGCGAGGCGGCTAGCGGGAGCTTACAATGAGCAGTTCTTC.

This clonotype occurred a few times. A much larger clone sits a single nucleotide away, making a read error possible. This chain links TRBV3-1 with TRBJ2-1, with D unresolved. CDR1 is LGHDT and CDR2 is YNNKEL in the germline V gene (reference sequence). The CDR3 has 12 amino acids. Between the trimmed V and J ends, which lost 3 bases and 5 bases, there was a span of 5 bases. Here the CDR3 reads CASSHVNNEQFF. The DNA of the CDR3 is TGTGCCAGCAGCCACGTCAACAATGAGCAGTTCTTC.

This clonotype was seen a few times. The chain employs TRBV12-3 or TRBV12-4 and TRBJ2-5; possibly TRBD1 or TRBD2 for D (5 bases each). The CDR3 is made up of 15 amino acids. Deletions cut 5 bases from V and 6 bases from J, with 19 bases between. The CDR3 region has the DNA TGTGCCAGCAGTCTCAGACAAGGGACGTCGAAGACCCAGTACTTC. Protein sequence: CASSLRQGTSKTQYF.

This clonotype was observed many times. V gene TRBV11-2 combines with J gene TRBJ2-7; D might be TRBD2 (5 bases). The V and J ends lost 1 base and 4 bases respectively, with 8 bases between them. The CDR3 extends over 13 amino acids. Per germline, CDR1 SGHAT and CDR2 FQNNGV. The CDR3 DNA follows: TGTGCCAGCAGCTTAGGACGGGATTACGAGCAGTACTTC. It codes for CASSLGRDYEQYF.